The 20 T cell receptor beta chains presented below share a single source sample, sequenced in a study of regulatory T cells in long-lasting Graves disease. The time point was: newly diagnosed GD, antithyroid drugs for less than 3 months. PBMC-extracted RNA yielded the TCR library. Construction of the TCR beta libraries employed iRepertoire HTBI primers in conjunction with Arm-PCR of CDR3 regions. TCRdb independently ran MiXCR on the multiplex PCR reads; one entry per CDR3 protein. Among approximately 540,000 distinct CDR3 sequences, 9.5% to 15% were seen once, and the ten largest hold approximately 9%. The same data also contributed to another study, on T cells in Graves' hyperthyroidism and ophthalmopathy.

The material was peripheral blood mononuclear cells (PBMCs), obtained at new diagnosis, from a patient treated with antithyroid drugs. These receptors originate from a woman aged 30 to 39 with Graves disease.

The table lists this clonotype with many counts. The V call is TRBV7-9, the J call TRBJ2-2, with TRBD1 matching over 9 bases. The trim removed 4 bases at V and 1 base at J, leaving 7 bases unmatched. The CDR3 is 17 residues long. Germline V gene data show CDR1 as SEHNR and CDR2 as FQNEAQ (reference sequence). CDR3 region: CASSSTPGQGNTGELFF. In DNA, the CDR3 is TGTGCCAGCAGCTCAACACCGGGACAGGGGAACACCGGGGAGCTGTTTTTT.

This clonotype was detected ten times or more. The rearrangement uses TRBV27 and TRBJ1-2, with D possibly being TRBD1 (5 bases). CDR3 length: 14 residues. CDR1 and CDR2 from the germline V gene are MNHEY and SMNVEV (reference sequence). V was trimmed by 3 bases and J by 5 bases, leaving 13 bases between them. The CDR3 nucleotides read TGTGCCAGCAGTTTGGGTACAGGCGAGTATGGCTACACCTTC. Residues: CASSLGTGEYGYTF.

This clonotype was found many times. This sequence joins TRBV30 and TRBJ2-7; no definite D call. Germline loops: CDR1 GTSNPN, CDR2 SVGIG (reference sequence). Deletions cut 1 base from V and 5 bases from J, with 6 bases between. This CDR3 spans 11 amino acids. The CDR3 DNA reads TGTGCCTGGAGTGCGGGTCACGAGCAGTACTTC. Translated: CAWSAGHEQYF.

This clonotype was observed many times. This chain joins TRBV11-3 and TRBJ1-2; the D is unclear. CDR3 size: 18 residues. In germline, CDR1 is SGHNT, CDR2 YENEEA. V lost 1 base and J 4 bases, leaving 22 bases between the germline ends. The CDR3 loop is CASSLAGYPPWGSYGYTF. The CDR3 region has the DNA TGTGCCAGCAGCTTAGCTGGGTACCCCCCTTGGGGTTCCTATGGCTACACCTTC.

There are many counts of this clonotype. The chain links TRBV28 to TRBJ2-7; 13 nucleotides align to TRBD2. Trimming removed 6 bases from V and 3 bases from J; junction bases left unmatched: 8. Germline assignment: CDR1 MDHEN and CDR2 SYDVKM. CDR3 length: 16 residues. In DNA form, the CDR3 reads TGTGCCAGCAGCTGGGCACTAGCGGGAGGGGACTACGAGCAGTACTTC. Encoded protein: CASSWALAGGDYEQYF.

This clonotype was seen ten or more times. The rearrangement links TRBV3-1 to TRBJ1-1; weak D call: TRBD1 (6 bases). CDR1 is LGHDT, CDR2 YNNKEL, per germline (reference sequence). V lost 5 bases and J lost 1, with 14 bases in between. The CDR3 consists of 15 residues. Written as DNA, the CDR3 is TGTGCCAGCAGCTCAAGGGGGACACCGAACACTGAAGCTTTCTTT. It translates to CASSSRGTPNTEAFF.

This clonotype was recorded many times. This chain joins TRBV18 and TRBJ1-4; D gene uncertain. Trimming took 3 bases from V and 11 from J, leaving 16 bases between them. Per germline, CDR1 KGHSH and CDR2 LQKENI. CDR3 length equals 14 residues. DNA of the CDR3: TGTGCCAGCTCACCGGACCTTTACAGCAGGAAACTGTTTTTT. Its protein is CASSPDLYSRKLFF. The full variable domain, in which reference TRBV18 and TRBJ1-4 provide the parts outside the CDR3, is NAGVMQNPRHLVRRRGQEARLRCSPMKGHSHVYWYRQLPEEGLKFMVYLQKENIIDESGMPKERFSAEFPKEGPSILRIQQVVRGDSAAYFCASSPDLYSRKLFFGSGTQLSVL.

This clonotype was seen repeatedly, ten times or more. The rearrangement links TRBV9 to TRBJ2-5; possible D gene TRBD1, 5 bases. V was pared by 0 bases and J by 2 bases, with 11 bases between. This CDR3 has 15 amino acids. In germline, CDR1 is SGDLS, CDR2 YYNGEE. Here the CDR3 DNA reads TGTGCCAGCAGCGTAGGACATCAGGGACAAGAGACCCAGTACTTC. Protein product: CASSVGHQGQETQYF.

There are many counts of this clonotype. CDR3 amino acids: CASTQRETQYF. The CDR3 nucleotides read TGTGCCAGCACACAGAGAGAGACCCAGTACTTC. The V call is TRBV2, the J call TRBJ2-5, with D hard to call. In germline, CDR1 is SNHLY, CDR2 FYNNEI. V shed 7 bases and J shed 4 bases, with 7 bases lying between them. The CDR3 contains 11 residues.

Many counts were recorded for this clonotype. The V call is TRBV28, the J call TRBJ1-2; perhaps TRBD1 as D (6 bases). The CDR3 is made up of 14 amino acids. Germline V gene data show CDR1 as MDHEN and CDR2 as SYDVKM. With 6 bases removed from V and 0 bases from J, the gap between germline ends came to 11 bases. The CDR3 reads CASSRTAPNYGYTF. The DNA for the CDR3 is TGTGCCAGCAGCCGGACAGCGCCTAACTATGGCTACACCTTC.

In this sample, this clonotype turned up many times. The V call is TRBV13, the J call TRBJ1-5; tentatively, D is TRBD1 (5 bases). Germline V lookup: CDR1 PRHDT, CDR2 FYEKMQ (reference sequence). The CDR3 runs 14 residues. Between the trimmed V and J ends, which lost 4 bases and 4 bases, there was a span of 11 bases. CDR3: CASSSRAGNQPQHF. For the CDR3, the DNA is TGTGCCAGCAGCTCCAGGGCGGGAAATCAGCCCCAGCATTTT. Full variable domain (remainder filled in from reference TRBV13 and TRBJ1-5): AAGVIQSPRHLIKEKRETATLKCYPIPRHDTVYWYQQGPGQDPQFLISFYEKMQSDKGSIPDRFSAQQFSDYHSELNMSSLELGDSALYFCASSSRAGNQPQHFGDGTRLSIL.

A few counts support this clonotype. The chain uses TRBV19 and TRBJ1-2; TRBD1 matches at 8 bases. This CDR3 region has 15 residues. CDR1 is LNHDA, CDR2 SQIVND, per germline (reference sequence). The junction had 7 bases not matched to a gene; V was cut back by 5 bases and J by 2 bases. The CDR3 loop reads CASSASGTGNYGYTF. CDR3 nucleotide sequence: TGTGCCAGTAGTGCGTCCGGGACAGGAAACTATGGCTACACCTTC.

This clonotype was seen many times. V usage is TRBV7-8 and J usage is TRBJ2-7; a possible D gene is TRBD2 (5 bases). V was cut by 11 bases and J by 0 bases, with 11 bases left in between. The CDR3 is made up of 12 amino acids. The germline V gene has CDR1 SGHVS and CDR2 FQNEAQ. CDR3 in amino acids: CAVGESSYEQYF. As DNA, the CDR3 is TGTGCCGTCGGGGAGTCCTCCTACGAGCAGTACTTC.

This clonotype occurred many times. The gene calls are TRBV29-1 and TRBJ2-3; 7 bases map to TRBD2. This CDR3 is 13 amino acids long. The trim removed 3 bases at V and 5 bases at J, leaving 5 bases unmatched. Germline V gene data show CDR1 as SQVTM and CDR2 as ANQGSEA. The CDR3 bases are TGCAGCGTTGAGGCGGGAGTAGGAGATACGCAGTATTTT. Its protein is CSVEAGVGDTQYF.

This clonotype has ten or more counts. The chain is built from TRBV20-1 and TRBJ1-5; TRBD1 agrees at 10 bases. Germline CDR1 is DFQATT and CDR2 is SNEGSKA (reference sequence). V lost 3 bases to trimming and J lost 5 bases; unmatched junction nucleotides: 10. The CDR3 totals 16 residues. CDR3 loop: CSARTGQGREDQPQHF. The CDR3 bases are TGCAGTGCTAGGACGGGACAGGGGAGGGAGGATCAGCCCCAGCATTTT.

This clonotype was seen only once. The chain has TRBV2 and TRBJ1-4, with 8 bases matching TRBD1. V lost 8 bases, J lost 0 bases, and 8 bases stayed unmatched. This CDR3 region has 16 residues. The germline CDR1 and CDR2 sequences are SNHLY and FYNNEI. CDR3 coding DNA: TGTGCCAGCCGCCGGGACAGGAGATCAACTAATGAAAAACTGTTTTTT. Translating it yields CASRRDRRSTNEKLFF. Based on the CDR3 plus reference TRBV2 and TRBJ1-4, the full variable domain is EPEVTQTPSHQVTQMGQEVILRCVPISNHLYFYWYRQILGQKVEFLVSFYNNEISEKSEIFDDQFSVERPDGSNFTLKIRSTKLEDSAMYFCASRRDRRSTNEKLFFGSGTQLSVL.

This clonotype has more than one count but fewer than ten. One end of the junction does not line up with germline, which may come from a read error. This rearrangement joins TRBV4-2 to TRBJ1-1, with 8 bases fitting TRBD1. The CDR3 consists of 14 residues. Looked up from germline, CDR1 is LGHNA and CDR2 is YNFKEQ. The CDR3 sequence: CASRPDRGWTEALF. DNA for the CDR3: TGTGCCAGCAGACCTGACAGGGGTTGGACTGAAGCTCTCTTT.

Turning to this clonotype: Just one base apart from a much larger clone, this may be a read error. The conserved phenylalanine or tryptophan is not found at the CDR3 terminus, so this likely reflects a read error. The chain joins TRBV20-1 to TRBJ2-3; maybe TRBD2 (5 bases). V gave up 4 bases and J gave up 3 bases, with 8 bases separating them. The germline gives CDR1 DFQATT, CDR2 SNEGSKA (reference sequence). This CDR3 region has 12 residues. Here the CDR3 DNA reads TGCAGTGCTAAACGAGGGACAGATACGCAGTATTGT. It translates to CSAKRGTDTQYC.

This clonotype appeared a single time. V and J are TRBV4-3 and TRBJ2-2; 11 bases agree with TRBD1. V was pared by 1 base and J by 4 bases, with 2 bases of the junction left unmatched. The V gene's germline CDR1 is LGHNA and CDR2 YSLEER. The CDR3 sequence is 16 residues long. DNA for the CDR3: TGCGCCAGCAGCCAAGGGGACAGGGGGGTCACCGGGGAGCTGTTTTTT. Encoded protein: CASSQGDRGVTGELFF.

This clonotype was counted only a few times. This chain uses TRBV20-1 with TRBJ1-2; 7 bases are a match to TRBD1. Germline V gives CDR1 DFQATT, CDR2 SNEGSKA (reference sequence). CDR3 length: 12 amino acids. V lost 6 bases and J lost 2; bases outside the gene matches: 3. The CDR3 region is CSAQGGNYGYTF. The CDR3 DNA is TGCAGTGCCCAGGGGGGGAACTATGGCTACACCTTC.